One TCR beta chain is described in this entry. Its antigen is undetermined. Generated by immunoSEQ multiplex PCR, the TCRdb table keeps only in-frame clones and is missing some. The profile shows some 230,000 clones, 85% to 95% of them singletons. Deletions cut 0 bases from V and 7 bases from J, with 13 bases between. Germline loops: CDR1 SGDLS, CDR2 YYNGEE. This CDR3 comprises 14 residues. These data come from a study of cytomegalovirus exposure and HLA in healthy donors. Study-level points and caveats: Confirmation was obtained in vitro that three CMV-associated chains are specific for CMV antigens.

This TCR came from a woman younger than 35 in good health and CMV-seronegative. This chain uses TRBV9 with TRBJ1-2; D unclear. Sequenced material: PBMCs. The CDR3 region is CASSVVTGEGGYTF. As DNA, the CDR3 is TGTGCCAGCAGCGTAGTAACCGGGGAGGGTGGCTACACCTTC.